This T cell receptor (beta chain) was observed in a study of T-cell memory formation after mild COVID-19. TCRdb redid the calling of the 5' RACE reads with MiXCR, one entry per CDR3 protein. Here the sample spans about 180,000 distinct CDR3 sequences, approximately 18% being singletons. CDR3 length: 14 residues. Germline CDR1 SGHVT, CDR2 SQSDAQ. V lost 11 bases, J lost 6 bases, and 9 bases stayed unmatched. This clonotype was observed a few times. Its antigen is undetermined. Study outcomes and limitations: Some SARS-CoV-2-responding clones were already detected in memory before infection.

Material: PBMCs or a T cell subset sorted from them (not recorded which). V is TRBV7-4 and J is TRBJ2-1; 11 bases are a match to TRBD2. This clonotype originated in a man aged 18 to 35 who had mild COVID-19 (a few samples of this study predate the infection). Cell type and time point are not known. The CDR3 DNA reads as TGTGCCGGGATTAGCGGGGGGGCAGGCAATGAGCAGTTCTTC. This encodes CAGISGGAGNEQFF.